This record looks at one T cell receptor beta chain sequence and its context. Time point given: peripheral blood 6 weeks after treatment start. This record comes from a study of PD-L1 blockade in urothelial cancer. From germline, CDR1 is GTSNPN and CDR2 SVGIG (reference sequence). Trimming took off 4 bases at V and 10 bases at J, with 14 bases between the two ends. The CDR3 has 12 residues. Synthetically made TCR analog templates were put into each PCR as spikes. Sequenced by immunoSEQ multiplex PCR; TCRdb stores in-frame clones only, minus some. The sample carries about 48,000 clones, about 82% recorded once.

This TCR was sampled from a man in his 70s with urothelial cancer. V gene TRBV30 combines with J gene TRBJ2-1; perhaps TRBD2 as D (5 bases). The source material was PBMCs, sampled around atezolizumab (anti-PD-L1) treatment. CDR3 coding DNA: TGTGCCTGGAAAGGACTTGCCCGGGAGCAGTTCTTC. Protein sequence: CAWKGLAREQFF.